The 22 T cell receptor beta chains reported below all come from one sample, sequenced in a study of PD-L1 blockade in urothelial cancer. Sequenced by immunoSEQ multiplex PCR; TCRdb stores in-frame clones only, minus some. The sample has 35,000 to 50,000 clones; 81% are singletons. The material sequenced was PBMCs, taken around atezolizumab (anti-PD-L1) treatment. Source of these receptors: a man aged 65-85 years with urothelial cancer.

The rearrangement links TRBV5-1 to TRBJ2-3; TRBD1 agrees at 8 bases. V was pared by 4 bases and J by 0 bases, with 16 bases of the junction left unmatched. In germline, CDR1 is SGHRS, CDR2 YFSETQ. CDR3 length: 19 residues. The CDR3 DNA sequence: TGCGCCAGCAGCCCGCGACAGGGGTTGAGCGGGCGAAGCACAGATACGCAGTATTTT. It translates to CASSPRQGLSGRSTDTQYF.

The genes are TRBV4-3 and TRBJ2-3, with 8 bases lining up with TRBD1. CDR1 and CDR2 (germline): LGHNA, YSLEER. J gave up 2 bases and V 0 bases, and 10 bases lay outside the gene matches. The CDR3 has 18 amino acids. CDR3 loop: CASSQEVSGTGLTDTQYF. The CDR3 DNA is TGCGCCAGCAGCCAAGAAGTAAGTGGGACAGGCCTCACAGATACGCAGTATTTT.

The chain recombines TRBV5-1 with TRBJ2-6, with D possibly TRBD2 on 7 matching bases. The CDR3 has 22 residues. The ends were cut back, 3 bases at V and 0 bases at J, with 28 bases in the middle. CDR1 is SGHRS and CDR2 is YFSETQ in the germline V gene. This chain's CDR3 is CASSWSPNVGGAIDSGANVLTF. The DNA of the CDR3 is TGCGCCAGCAGCTGGTCCCCTAATGTAGGGGGGGCTATTGACTCTGGGGCCAACGTCCTGACTTTC. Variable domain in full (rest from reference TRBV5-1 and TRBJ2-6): KAGVTQTPRYLIKTRGQQVTLSCSPISGHRSVSWYQQTPGQGLQFLFEYFSETQRNKGNFPGRFSGRQFSNSRSEMNVSTLELGDSALYLCASSWSPNVGGAIDSGANVLTFGAGSRLTVL.

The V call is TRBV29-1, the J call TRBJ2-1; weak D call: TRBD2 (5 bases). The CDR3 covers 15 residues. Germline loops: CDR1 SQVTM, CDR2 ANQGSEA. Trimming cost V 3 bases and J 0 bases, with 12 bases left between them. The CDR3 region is CSVDGGFGSYNEQFF. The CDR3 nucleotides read TGCAGCGTTGATGGCGGGTTCGGCTCCTACAATGAGCAGTTCTTC.

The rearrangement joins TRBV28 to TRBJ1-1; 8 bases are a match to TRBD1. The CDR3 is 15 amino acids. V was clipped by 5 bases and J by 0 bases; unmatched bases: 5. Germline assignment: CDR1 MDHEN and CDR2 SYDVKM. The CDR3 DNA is TGTGCCAGCAGTCCTCACAGGGGGGTGAACACTGAAGCTTTCTTT. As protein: CASSPHRGVNTEAFF. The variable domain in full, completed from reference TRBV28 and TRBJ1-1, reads DVKVTQSSRYLVKRTGEKVFLECVQDMDHENMFWYRQDPGLGLRLIYFSYDVKMKEKGDIPEGYSVSREKKERFSLILESASTNQTSMYLCASSPHRGVNTEAFFGQGTRLTVV.

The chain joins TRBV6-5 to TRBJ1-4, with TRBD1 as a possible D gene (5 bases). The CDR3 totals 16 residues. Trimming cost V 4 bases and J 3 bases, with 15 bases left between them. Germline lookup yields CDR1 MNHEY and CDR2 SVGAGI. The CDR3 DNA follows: TGTGCCAGCAGTTCGTCCGTGGGCAGGGCTAATGAAAAACTGTTTTTT. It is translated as CASSSSVGRANEKLFF.

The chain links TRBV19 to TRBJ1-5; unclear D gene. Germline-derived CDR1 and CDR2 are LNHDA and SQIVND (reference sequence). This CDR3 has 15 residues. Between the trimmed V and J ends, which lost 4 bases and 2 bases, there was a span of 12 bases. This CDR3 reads CASSTTDRGNQPQHF. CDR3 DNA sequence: TGTGCCAGTAGTACTACTGATCGGGGCAATCAGCCCCAGCATTTT. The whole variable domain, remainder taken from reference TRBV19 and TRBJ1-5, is DGGITQSPKYLFRKEGQNVTLSCEQNLNHDAMYWYRQDPGQGLRLIYYSQIVNDFQKGDIAEGYSVSREKKESFPLTVTSAQKNPTAFYLCASSTTDRGNQPQHFGDGTRLSIL.

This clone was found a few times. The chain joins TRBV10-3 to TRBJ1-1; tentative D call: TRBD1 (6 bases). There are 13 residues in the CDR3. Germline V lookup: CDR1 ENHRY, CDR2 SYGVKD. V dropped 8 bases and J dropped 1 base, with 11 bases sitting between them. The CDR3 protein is CAIQGQTNTEAFF. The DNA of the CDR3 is TGTGCCATCCAAGGACAGACGAACACTGAAGCTTTCTTT.

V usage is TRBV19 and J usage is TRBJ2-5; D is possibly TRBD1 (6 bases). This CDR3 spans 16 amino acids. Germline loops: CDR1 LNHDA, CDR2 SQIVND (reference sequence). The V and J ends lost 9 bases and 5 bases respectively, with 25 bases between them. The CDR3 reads CASSMAPGAELETQYF. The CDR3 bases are TGTGCCAGCTCTATGGCCCCAGGGGCTGAACTTGAGACCCAGTACTTC.

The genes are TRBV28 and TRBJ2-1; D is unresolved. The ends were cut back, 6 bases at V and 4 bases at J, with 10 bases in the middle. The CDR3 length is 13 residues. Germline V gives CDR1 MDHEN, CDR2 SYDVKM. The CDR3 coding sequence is TGTGCCAGCAGCGATACGGGTTACAATGAGCAGTTCTTC. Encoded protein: CASSDTGYNEQFF.

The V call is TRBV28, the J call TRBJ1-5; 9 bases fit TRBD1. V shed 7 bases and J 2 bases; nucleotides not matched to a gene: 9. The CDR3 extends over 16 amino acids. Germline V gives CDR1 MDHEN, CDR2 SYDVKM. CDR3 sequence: CASTFGQGLGNQPQHF. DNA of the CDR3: TGTGCCAGCACTTTCGGACAGGGGTTGGGCAATCAGCCCCAGCATTTT.

The CDR3: CASSPRGDRANTEAFF. In DNA form, the CDR3 reads TGTGCCAGTAGTCCCCGAGGGGACAGGGCCAACACTGAAGCTTTCTTT. The rearrangement joins TRBV19 to TRBJ1-1, with 9 bases lining up with TRBD1. V trimming: 5 bases; J trimming: 2 bases; junction bases outside the gene matches: 9. Germline values: CDR1 LNHDA, CDR2 SQIVND (reference sequence). The length of the CDR3 is 16 residues.

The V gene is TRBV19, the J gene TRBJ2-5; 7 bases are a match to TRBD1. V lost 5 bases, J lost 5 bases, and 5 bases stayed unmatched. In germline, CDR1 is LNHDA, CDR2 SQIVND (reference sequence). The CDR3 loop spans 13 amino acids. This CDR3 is CASSEGARETQYF. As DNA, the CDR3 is TGTGCCAGTAGTGAGGGGGCGCGGGAGACCCAGTACTTC.

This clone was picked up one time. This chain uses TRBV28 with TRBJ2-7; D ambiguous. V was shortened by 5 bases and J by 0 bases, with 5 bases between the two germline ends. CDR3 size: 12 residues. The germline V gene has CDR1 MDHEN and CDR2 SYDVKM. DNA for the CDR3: TGTGCCAGCAGTCCGAGCTCCTACGAGCAGTACTTC. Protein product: CASSPSSYEQYF.

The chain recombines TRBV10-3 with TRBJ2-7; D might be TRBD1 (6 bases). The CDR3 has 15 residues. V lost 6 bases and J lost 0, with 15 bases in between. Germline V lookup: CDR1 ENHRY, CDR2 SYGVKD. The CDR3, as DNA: TGTGCCATCAGGGCCGGACAGACGAGCTCCTACGAGCAGTACTTC. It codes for CAIRAGQTSSYEQYF.

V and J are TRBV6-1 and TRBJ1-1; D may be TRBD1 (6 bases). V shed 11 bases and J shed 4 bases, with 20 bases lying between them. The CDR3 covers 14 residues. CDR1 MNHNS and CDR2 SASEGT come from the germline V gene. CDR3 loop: CAGGMRGGSTEAFF. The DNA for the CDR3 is TGTGCCGGGGGAATGAGGGGGGGTAGCACTGAAGCTTTCTTT.

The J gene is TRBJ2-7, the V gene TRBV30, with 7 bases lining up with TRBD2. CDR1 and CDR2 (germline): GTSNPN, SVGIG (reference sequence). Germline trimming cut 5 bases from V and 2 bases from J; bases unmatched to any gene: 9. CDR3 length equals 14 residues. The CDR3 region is CAWVGLGETYEQYF. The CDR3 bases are TGTGCCTGGGTAGGACTAGGAGAAACCTACGAGCAGTACTTC.

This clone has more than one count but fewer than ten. The CDR3 DNA reads TGCGCCAGCAGCAATCAACAGGGGGTGGGTGAAAAACTGTTTTTT. Its translation: CASSNQQGVGEKLFF. V usage is TRBV5-1 and J usage is TRBJ1-4; 8 positions agree with TRBD1. This CDR3 spans 15 amino acids. CDR1 SGHRS and CDR2 YFSETQ come from the germline V gene. V trimming: 4 bases; J trimming: 7 bases; junction bases outside the gene matches: 9.

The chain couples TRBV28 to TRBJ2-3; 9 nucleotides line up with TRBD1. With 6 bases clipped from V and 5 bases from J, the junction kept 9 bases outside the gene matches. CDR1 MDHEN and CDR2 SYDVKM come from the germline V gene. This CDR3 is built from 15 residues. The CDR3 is CASSPPGQGRDTQYF. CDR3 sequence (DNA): TGTGCCAGCAGCCCCCCGGGACAGGGCCGAGATACGCAGTATTTT.

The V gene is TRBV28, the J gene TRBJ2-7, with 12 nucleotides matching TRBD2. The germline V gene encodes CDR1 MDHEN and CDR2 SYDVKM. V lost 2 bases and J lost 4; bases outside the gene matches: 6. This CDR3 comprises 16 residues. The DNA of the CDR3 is TGTGCCAGCAGTTTAGAGGCTAGCGGGAGGGTTTACGAGCAGTACTTC. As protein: CASSLEASGRVYEQYF. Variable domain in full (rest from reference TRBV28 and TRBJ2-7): DVKVTQSSRYLVKRTGEKVFLECVQDMDHENMFWYRQDPGLGLRLIYFSYDVKMKEKGDIPEGYSVSREKKERFSLILESASTNQTSMYLCASSLEASGRVYEQYFGPGTRLTVT.

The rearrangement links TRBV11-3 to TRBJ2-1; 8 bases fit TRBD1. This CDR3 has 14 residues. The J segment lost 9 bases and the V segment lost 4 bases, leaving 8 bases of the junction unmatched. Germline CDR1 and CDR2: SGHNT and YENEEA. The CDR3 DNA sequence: TGTGCCAGCAGCTCAAGGACAGGGCCGGGTGAGCAGTTCTTC. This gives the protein CASSSRTGPGEQFF.

This CDR3 is CASSQARGPGGGAFF. DNA of the CDR3: TGTGCCAGCAGCCAAGCAAGGGGGCCCGGTGGGGGCGCTTTCTTT. The chain uses TRBV14 and TRBJ1-1, with 7 bases fitting TRBD1. The ends lost 1 base at V and 11 bases at J; junction bases unmatched: 13. The CDR3 extends over 15 amino acids. Per germline, CDR1 SGHDN and CDR2 FVKESK.